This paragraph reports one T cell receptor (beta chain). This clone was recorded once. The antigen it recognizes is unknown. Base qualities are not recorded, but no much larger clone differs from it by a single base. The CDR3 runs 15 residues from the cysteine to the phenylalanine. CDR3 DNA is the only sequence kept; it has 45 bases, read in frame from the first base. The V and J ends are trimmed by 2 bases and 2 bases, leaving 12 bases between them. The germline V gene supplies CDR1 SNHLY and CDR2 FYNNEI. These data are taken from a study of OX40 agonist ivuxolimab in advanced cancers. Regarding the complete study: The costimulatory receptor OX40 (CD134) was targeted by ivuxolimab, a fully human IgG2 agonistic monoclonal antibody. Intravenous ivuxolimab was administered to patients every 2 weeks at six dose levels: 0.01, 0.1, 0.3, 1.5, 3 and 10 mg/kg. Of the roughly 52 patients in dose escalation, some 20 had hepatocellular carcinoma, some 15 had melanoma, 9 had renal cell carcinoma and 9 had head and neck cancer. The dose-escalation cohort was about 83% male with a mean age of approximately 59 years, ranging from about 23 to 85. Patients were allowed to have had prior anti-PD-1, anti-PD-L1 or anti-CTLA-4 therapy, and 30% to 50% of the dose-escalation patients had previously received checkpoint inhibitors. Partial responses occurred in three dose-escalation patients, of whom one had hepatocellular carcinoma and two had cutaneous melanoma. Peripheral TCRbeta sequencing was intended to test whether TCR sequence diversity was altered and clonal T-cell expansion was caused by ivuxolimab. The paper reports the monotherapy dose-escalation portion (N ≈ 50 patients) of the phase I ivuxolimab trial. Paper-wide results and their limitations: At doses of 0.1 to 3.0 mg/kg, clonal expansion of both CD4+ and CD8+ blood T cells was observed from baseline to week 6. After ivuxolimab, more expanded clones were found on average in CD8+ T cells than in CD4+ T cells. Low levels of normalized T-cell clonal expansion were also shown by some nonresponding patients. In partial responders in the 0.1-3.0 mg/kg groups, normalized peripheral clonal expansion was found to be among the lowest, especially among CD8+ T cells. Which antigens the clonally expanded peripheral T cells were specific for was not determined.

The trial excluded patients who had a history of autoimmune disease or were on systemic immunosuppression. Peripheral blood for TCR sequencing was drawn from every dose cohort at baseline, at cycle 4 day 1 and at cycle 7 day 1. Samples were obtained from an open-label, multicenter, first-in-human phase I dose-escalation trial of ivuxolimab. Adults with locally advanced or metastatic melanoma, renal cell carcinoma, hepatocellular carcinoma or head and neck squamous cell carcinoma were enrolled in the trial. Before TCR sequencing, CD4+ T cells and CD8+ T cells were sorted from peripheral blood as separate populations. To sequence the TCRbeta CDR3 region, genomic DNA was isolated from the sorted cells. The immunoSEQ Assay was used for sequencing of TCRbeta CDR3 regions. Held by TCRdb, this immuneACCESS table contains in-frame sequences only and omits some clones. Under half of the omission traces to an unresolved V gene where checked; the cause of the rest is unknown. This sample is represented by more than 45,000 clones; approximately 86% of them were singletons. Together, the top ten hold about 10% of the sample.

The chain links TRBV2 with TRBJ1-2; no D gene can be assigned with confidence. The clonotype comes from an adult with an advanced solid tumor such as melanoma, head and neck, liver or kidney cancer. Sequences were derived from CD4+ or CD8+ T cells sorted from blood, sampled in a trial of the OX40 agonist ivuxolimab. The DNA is TGTGCCAGCAGTGAAAACTGGAAGGGAAACTATGGCTACACCTTC. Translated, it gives CASSENWKGNYGYTF.